This TCR beta chain was sequenced in a study of CD4+ T cells in melanoma. Only in-frame clones appear in the TCRdb table, and some are missing; sequencing was by immunoSEQ multiplex PCR. Here the sample spans roughly 15,000 clones, 68% being singletons. In its sample, this clone ranks as medium-sized. The source of this sequence is a human donor with melanoma. Material: cells from a culture (not recorded whether cultured in vitro).

The CDR3 is CASSFPGGNGYTF. DNA of the CDR3: TGTGCCAGCAGCTTTCCAGGGGGAAATGGCTACACCTTC. This chain links TRBV7-9 with TRBJ1-2; TRBD1 aligns across 7 bases. The CDR3 is 13 amino acids. Germline values: CDR1 SEHNR, CDR2 FQNEAQ (reference sequence). The trim removed 3 bases at V and 6 bases at J, leaving 4 bases unmatched.